The 20 T cell receptor beta chains below all came from one sample that was sequenced in a study of blood T cells in healthy people across ages. A second PCR of roughly 6 to 12 cycles used a sample-barcoded 5' primer and a J-beta primer mix. TCRdb fed the 5' RACE reads into MiXCR, producing one record per CDR3 protein. The data contain 730,000 or so distinct CDR3 sequences, roughly two fifths of them singletons. The specimen sequenced was blood. The receptors shown here come from an older man in good health.

This clonotype was observed a handful of times. V usage is TRBV6-5 and J usage is TRBJ2-1; D is perhaps TRBD1 (5 bases). CDR1 MNHEY and CDR2 SVGAGI come from the germline V gene. The CDR3 consists of 15 residues. The ends were cut back, 3 bases at V and 3 bases at J, with 12 bases in the middle. In nucleotides, the CDR3 is TGTGCCAGCAGTTATGACAGTAGAGACTACAATGAGCAGTTCTTC. Translating gives CASSYDSRDYNEQFF.

The V and J genes are TRBV7-2 and TRBJ2-4; D remains unclear. This CDR3 is 13 amino acids long. With 2 bases removed from V and 4 bases from J, the gap between germline ends came to 6 bases. Germline V lookup: CDR1 SGHTA, CDR2 FQGNSA. The CDR3 nucleotides are TGTGCCAGCAGCTTATCCCGAAAAAACATTCAGTACTTC. Its protein is CASSLSRKNIQYF.

This clonotype occurred a few times. The J gene is TRBJ2-3, the V gene TRBV29-1; 9 bases align to TRBD2. The CDR3 loop spans 15 amino acids. The germline gives CDR1 SQVTM, CDR2 ANQGSEA. With 0 bases clipped from V and 0 bases from J, the junction kept 1 base outside the gene matches. The CDR3 loop reads CSVEDSGGSTDTQYF. CDR3 DNA: TGCAGCGTTGAAGATAGCGGGGGTAGCACAGATACGCAGTATTTT.

This clonotype was detected only a few times. J is TRBJ1-2 and V is TRBV12-3 or TRBV12-4, with a weak D call TRBD1 (6 bases). The V gene lost 3 bases and the J gene lost 8 bases, with 19 bases spanning the gap. The CDR3 length is 15 residues. The CDR3 reads CASSLRGAGEGGYTF. CDR3 DNA sequence: TGTGCCAGCAGTTTGAGGGGGGCAGGGGAAGGCGGCTACACCTTC.

This clonotype was counted a few times. One end of the junction does not line up with germline, which may come from a read error. The chain employs TRBV5-1 and TRBJ2-7; 7 positions match TRBD2. The CDR3 totals 17 residues. CDR1 is SGHRS, CDR2 YFSETQ, per germline. The CDR3 DNA reads TGCTCCAGCAGCCGGGGGGAGAGGACACCACTCCACTACGAGCAGTACTTC. Translating it yields CSSSRGERTPLHYEQYF.

The chain uses TRBV25-1 and TRBJ2-2; D assignment may be TRBD1 or TRBD2 (6 bases each). The germline gives CDR1 MGHDK, CDR2 SYGVNS. With 1 base removed from V and 5 bases from J, the gap between germline ends came to 23 bases. The CDR3 spans 19 residues. The CDR3 is CASSELINRVGLQTGELFF. CDR3 coding DNA: TGTGCCAGCAGTGAATTGATCAACAGGGTAGGACTACAAACCGGGGAGCTGTTTTTT. Full variable domain (missing parts from reference TRBV25-1 and TRBJ2-2): EADIYQTPRYLVIGTGKKITLECSQTMGHDKMYWYQQDPGMELHLIHYSYGVNSTEKGDLSSESTVSRIRTEHFPLTLESARPSHTSQYLCASSELINRVGLQTGELFFGEGSRLTVL.

The chain links TRBV7-2 to TRBJ1-4; D ambiguous. CDR1 is SGHTA, CDR2 FQGNSA, per germline. Trimming removed 4 bases from V and 6 bases from J, with 12 bases in between. The CDR3 sequence is 14 residues long. CDR3 in DNA: TGTGCCAGCAGCTCAGAGTTGCGGGATGAAAAACTGTTTTTT. Its protein is CASSSELRDEKLFF.

V is TRBV20-1 and J is TRBJ2-1; TRBD2 might be the D (5 bases). The germline gives CDR1 DFQATT, CDR2 SNEGSKA (reference sequence). The germline V and J ends were trimmed by 5 bases and 5 bases, with 13 bases remaining between them. CDR3 length: 13 amino acids. CDR3 loop: CSAARAGHNEQFF. CDR3 DNA: TGCAGTGCTGCGCGGGCCGGTCACAATGAGCAGTTCTTC.

This clonotype was found a few times. In DNA, the CDR3 is TGTGCCAGCAGTTACTCGAACCCTAATCAGCCCCAGCATTTT. Protein: CASSYSNPNQPQHF. The chain recombines TRBV6-2 or TRBV6-3 with TRBJ1-5; D gene ambiguous. The V gene lost 0 bases and the J gene lost 4 bases, with 7 bases spanning the gap. The CDR3 runs 14 residues. CDR1 and CDR2 (germline): MNHEY, SVGEGT.

This clonotype was observed many times. The chain uses TRBV6-2 or TRBV6-3 and TRBJ2-7; the match to TRBD2 covers 10 bases. CDR1 and CDR2 from the germline V gene are MNHEY and SVGEGT. The CDR3 extends over 17 amino acids. V shed 2 bases and J 3 bases; nucleotides not matched to a gene: 10. The CDR3 here is CASSYPPGIAGGYEQYF. The CDR3, as DNA: TGTGCCAGCAGTTACCCTCCCGGGATAGCGGGGGGCTACGAGCAGTACTTC.

The CDR3 here is CSAADRSYGYTF. Written as DNA, the CDR3 is TGCAGTGCAGCGGACAGAAGCTATGGCTACACCTTC. J is TRBJ1-2 and V is TRBV20-1; D possibly corresponds to TRBD1 (6 bases). V dropped 6 bases and J dropped 4 bases, with 12 bases sitting between them. The CDR3 covers 12 residues. The germline CDR1 and CDR2 sequences are DFQATT and SNEGSKA (reference sequence).

In this sample, this clonotype turned up a few times. The V and J genes are TRBV3-1 and TRBJ2-1; 12 positions agree with TRBD2. With V trimmed by 4 bases and J by 9 bases, 7 bases remained unmatched. Germline CDR1 and CDR2: LGHDT and YNNKEL (reference sequence). CDR3 length: 15 amino acids. The CDR3 here is CASSPGTSGLLEQFF. The CDR3 coding sequence is TGTGCCAGCAGCCCCGGGACTAGCGGGCTACTTGAGCAGTTCTTC.

The rearrangement links TRBV12-3 or TRBV12-4 to TRBJ1-2, with D possibly TRBD1 on 5 matching bases. With 9 bases removed from V and 6 bases from J, the gap between germline ends came to 26 bases. This CDR3 has 16 amino acids. CDR3 nucleotides: TGTGCCAGTAGGGCCCCCCAAATGACAGCCGCTCATGGCTACACCTTC. This translates into CASRAPQMTAAHGYTF.

The rearrangement joins TRBV28 to TRBJ2-6; D might be TRBD1 or TRBD2, each matching 5 bases. The V gene lost 0 bases and the J gene lost 4 bases, with 10 bases spanning the gap. Germline V gene lookup returns CDR1 MDHEN and CDR2 SYDVKM. The CDR3 runs 16 residues. DNA of the CDR3: TGTGCCAGCAGTTTATGGGCAGGGACCGGGGCCAACGTCCTGACTTTC. Amino acid sequence: CASSLWAGTGANVLTF.

The J gene is TRBJ2-2, the V gene TRBV6-1; D not certain. V shed 0 bases and J shed 7 bases, with 12 bases lying between them. This CDR3 comprises 15 residues. Germline assignment: CDR1 MNHNS and CDR2 SASEGT. CDR3 bases: TGTGCCAGCAGTGAAGCGGCGACACGCGGCGGGGAGCTGTTTTTT. Translated: CASSEAATRGGELFF.

In its sample, this clonotype was seen a few times. The chain uses TRBV6-2 or TRBV6-3 and TRBJ2-4, with D possibly being TRBD1 (6 bases). The assigned J gene may be wrong: the sequence end matches TRBJ2-7 better. Germline CDR1 reads MNHEY; CDR2 reads SVGEGT. This CDR3 region has 17 residues. The CDR3 loop reads CASSYRRQGRSLYEQYF. The CDR3 DNA reads as TGTGCCAGCAGTTACCGGCGTCAGGGGCGCTCATTGTACGAGCAGTACTTC.

Notes on this clonotype: One end of the junction does not line up with germline, which may come from a read error. This chain connects TRBV20-1 to TRBJ2-7; TRBD2 is a possible D gene (6 bases). The CDR3 consists of 17 residues. Per the germline V gene, CDR1 is DFQATT and CDR2 is SNEGSKA (reference sequence). CDR3 nucleotides: TGCAGTGTTAGAGATCGCGGAAGCCCAATGGGGGGTACCGAGCAGTACTTC. It encodes CSVRDRGSPMGGTEQYF.

This clonotype was recorded many times. The chain couples TRBV20-1 to TRBJ1-2; D might be TRBD1 (6 bases). Trimming took 3 bases from V and 5 from J, leaving 10 bases between them. This CDR3 has 12 residues. In germline, CDR1 is DFQATT, CDR2 SNEGSKA (reference sequence). CDR3 nucleotides: TGCAGTGCTAGCTTACAGGGTTATGGCTACACCTTC. As protein: CSASLQGYGYTF.

This clonotype occurred a few times. The chain couples TRBV9 to TRBJ2-5; D possibly corresponds to TRBD2 (6 bases). The germline gives CDR1 SGDLS, CDR2 YYNGEE. This CDR3 spans 15 amino acids. Trimming stripped 0 bases from V and 1 base from J, with 10 bases between. The CDR3 loop reads CASSVGRGRQETQYF. The CDR3 nucleotides read TGTGCCAGCAGCGTAGGGCGGGGACGCCAAGAGACCCAGTACTTC. Combining the CDR3 with reference TRBV9 and TRBJ2-5 gives the whole variable domain DSGVTQTPKHLITATGQRVTLRCSPRSGDLSVYWYQQSLDQGLQFLIQYYNGEERAKGNILERFSAQQFPDLHSELNLSSLELGDSALYFCASSVGRGRQETQYFGPGTRLLVL.

The CDR3 DNA reads TGCAGCGTTGTCGACAGGTTCTCTGGGGCCAACGTCCTGACTTTC. Translated, it gives CSVVDRFSGANVLTF. The V call is TRBV29-1, the J call TRBJ2-6, with D possibly being TRBD1 (6 bases). Trimming removed 4 bases at V and 0 bases at J, with 10 bases between. Germline V gene data show CDR1 as SQVTM and CDR2 as ANQGSEA. The CDR3 has 15 amino acids.